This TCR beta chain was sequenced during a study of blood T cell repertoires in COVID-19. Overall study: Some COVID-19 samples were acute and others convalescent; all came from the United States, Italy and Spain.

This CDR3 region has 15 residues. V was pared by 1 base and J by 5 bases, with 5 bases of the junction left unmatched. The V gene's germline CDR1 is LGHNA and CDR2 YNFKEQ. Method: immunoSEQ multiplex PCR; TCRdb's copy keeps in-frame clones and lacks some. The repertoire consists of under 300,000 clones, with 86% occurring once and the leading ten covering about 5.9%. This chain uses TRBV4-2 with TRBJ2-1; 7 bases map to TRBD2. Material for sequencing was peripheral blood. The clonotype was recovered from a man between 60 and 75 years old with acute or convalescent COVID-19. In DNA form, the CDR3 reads TGTGCCAGCAGCCAAGTAGGGCTAGCGGACAATGAGCAGTTCTTC. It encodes CASSQVGLADNEQFF.